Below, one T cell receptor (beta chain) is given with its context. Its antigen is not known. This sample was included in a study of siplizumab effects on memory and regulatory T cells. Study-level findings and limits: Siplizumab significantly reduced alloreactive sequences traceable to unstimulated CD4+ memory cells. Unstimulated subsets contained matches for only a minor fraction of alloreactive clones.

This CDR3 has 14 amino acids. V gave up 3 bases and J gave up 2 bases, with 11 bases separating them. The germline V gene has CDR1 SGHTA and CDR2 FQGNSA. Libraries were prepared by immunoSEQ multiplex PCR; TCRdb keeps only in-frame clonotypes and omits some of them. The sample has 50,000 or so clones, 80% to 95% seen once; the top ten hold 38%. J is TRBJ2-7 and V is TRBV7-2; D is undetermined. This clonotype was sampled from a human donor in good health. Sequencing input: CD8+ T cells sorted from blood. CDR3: CASSFILDAYEQYF. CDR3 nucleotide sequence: TGTGCCAGCAGCTTCATCCTAGACGCCTACGAGCAGTACTTC.